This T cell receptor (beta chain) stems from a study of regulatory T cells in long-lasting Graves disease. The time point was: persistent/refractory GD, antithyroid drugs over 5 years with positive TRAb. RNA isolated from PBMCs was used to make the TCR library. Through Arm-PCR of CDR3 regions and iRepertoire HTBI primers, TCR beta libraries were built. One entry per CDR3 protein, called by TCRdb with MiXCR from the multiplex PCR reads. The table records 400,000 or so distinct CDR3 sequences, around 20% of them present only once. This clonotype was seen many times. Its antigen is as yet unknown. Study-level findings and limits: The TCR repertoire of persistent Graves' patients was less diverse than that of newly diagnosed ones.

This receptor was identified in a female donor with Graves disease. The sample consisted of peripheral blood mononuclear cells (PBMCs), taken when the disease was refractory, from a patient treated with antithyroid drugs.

The CDR3: CASSYSGDSSRREPQHF. The CDR3 DNA sequence: TGTGCCAGCAGTTACTCTGGGGACAGCTCACGGAGGGAGCCCCAGCATTTT. The chain carries TRBV6-5 and TRBJ1-5; 7 nucleotides align to TRBD1. J was trimmed by 8 bases and V by 0 bases; bases with no gene match: 13. The length of the CDR3 is 17 residues. Germline V gene lookup returns CDR1 MNHEY and CDR2 SVGAGI.